One sample yielded the 26 T cell receptor beta chains listed below, sequenced in a study of T cells after yellow fever vaccination. TCRdb re-called the 5' RACE reads through MiXCR, storing one row per CDR3 protein. The repertoire holds about 430,000 distinct CDR3 sequences, with about 19% as singletons. The material sequenced was PBMCs, taken before the yellow fever booster vaccination. The receptors were sampled from a man aged 18 to 35 who received the YFV17D yellow fever vaccine.

In this sample, this clonotype turned up a few times. The chain is built from TRBV12-3 or TRBV12-4 and TRBJ2-3, with D possibly being TRBD1 (6 bases). Trimming shortened V by 5 bases and J by 3 bases, and 15 bases separated the two germline ends. CDR3 length: 15 amino acids. The CDR3 DNA sequence: TGTGCCAGCAGTGGGGCCGACGGGACAACAGATACGCAGTATTTT. As protein: CASSGADGTTDTQYF.

The table lists this clonotype with a few counts. CDR3 coding DNA: TGCGCCAGCAGCCTAGGACGGACGACAACTAATGAAAAACTGTTTTTT. Amino acid sequence: CASSLGRTTTNEKLFF. The V call is TRBV5-1, the J call TRBJ1-4; D not resolved. Trimming cost V 4 bases and J 0 bases, with 13 bases left between them. CDR1 SGHRS and CDR2 YFSETQ come from the germline V gene. The CDR3 loop spans 16 amino acids.

The gene calls are TRBV11-2 and TRBJ1-6; D not resolved. Germline V gene data show CDR1 as SGHAT and CDR2 as FQNNGV. With 1 base removed from V and 11 bases from J, the gap between germline ends came to 15 bases. The CDR3 runs 15 residues. DNA for the CDR3: TGTGCCAGCAGCTTAGGTCCGGGTCTGTATACACCCCTCCACTTT. Its protein product is CASSLGPGLYTPLHF.

This clonotype appeared many times. This chain uses TRBV20-1 with TRBJ2-1; D may be TRBD1 (6 bases). Germline CDR1 DFQATT, CDR2 SNEGSKA (reference sequence). Trimming took 8 bases from V and 8 from J, leaving 19 bases between them. This CDR3 region has 13 residues. CDR3: CSPGTLTGYEQFF. The CDR3 bases are TGCAGTCCAGGGACCCTCACAGGGTATGAGCAGTTCTTC.

The genes are TRBV4-2 and TRBJ1-1; TRBD1 is a possible D gene (5 bases). Germline CDR1 is LGHNA and CDR2 is YNFKEQ. CDR3 length: 14 amino acids. V lost 0 bases and J 5 bases, leaving 10 bases between the germline ends. The CDR3 region is CASSQEAGRTEAFF. CDR3 sequence (DNA): TGTGCCAGCAGCCAAGAAGCAGGGCGAACTGAAGCTTTCTTT.

The genes are TRBV12-3 or TRBV12-4 and TRBJ1-3; no definite D call. Deletions cut 7 bases from V and 0 bases from J, with 10 bases between. The CDR3 runs to 14 residues. The chain's CDR3 is CASTNRASGNTIYF. As DNA, the CDR3 is TGTGCCAGCACGAACCGGGCCTCTGGAAACACCATATATTTT.

The gene calls are TRBV7-9 and TRBJ2-3; no clear D. The CDR3 extends over 12 amino acids. Germline V gene sequence: CDR1 SEHNR, CDR2 FQNEAQ (reference sequence). V was cut by 4 bases and J by 7 bases, with 9 bases left in between. CDR3 sequence reads: CASSSRPYTQYF. The CDR3, as DNA: TGTGCCAGCAGCTCCCGTCCATATACGCAGTATTTT. The entire variable domain, with the rest obtained from reference TRBV7-9 and TRBJ2-3, is as follows: DTGVSQNPRHKITKRGQNVTFRCDPISEHNRLYWYRQTLGQGPEFLTYFQNEAQLEKSRLLSDRFSAERPKGSFSTLEIQRTEQGDSAMYLCASSSRPYTQYFGPGTRLTVL.

V gene TRBV7-2 combines with J gene TRBJ2-1; 10 bases align to TRBD2. Trimming at V came to 4 bases and at J to 5 bases, leaving 8 bases not matched to a gene. From germline, CDR1 is SGHTA and CDR2 FQGNSA. This CDR3 region has 16 residues. The CDR3 reads CASSSRFSGGNNEQFF. The CDR3 bases are TGTGCCAGCAGCTCCAGATTTAGCGGGGGGAACAATGAGCAGTTCTTC.

The genes are TRBV27 and TRBJ1-6; D gene uncertain. The CDR3 runs to 14 residues. Looked up from germline, CDR1 is MNHEY and CDR2 is SMNVEV (reference sequence). V was shortened by 3 bases and J by 4 bases, with 7 bases between the two germline ends. The CDR3 region is CASSFSDYNSPLHF. The CDR3 nucleotides are TGTGCCAGCAGTTTCTCGGATTATAATTCACCCCTCCACTTT.

V gene TRBV3-1 combines with J gene TRBJ2-4, with D unresolved. V was trimmed by 4 bases and J by 0 bases, leaving 10 bases between them. Germline V CDR1 and CDR2: LGHDT, YNNKEL (reference sequence). The CDR3 contains 15 residues. The CDR3 region has the DNA TGTGCCAGCAGCCCCTCCGTTATAGCCAAAAACATTCAGTACTTC. Translated: CASSPSVIAKNIQYF.

The table lists this clonotype with many counts. The chain employs TRBV6-5 and TRBJ2-1; the D is unclear. The CDR3 contains 13 residues. V was cut by 1 base and J by 7 bases, with 8 bases left in between. Germline CDR1 and CDR2: MNHEY and SVGAGI. The CDR3 loop is CASSYFRDNEQFF. CDR3 sequence (DNA): TGTGCCAGCAGTTACTTTAGAGATAATGAGCAGTTCTTC.

V gene TRBV12-3 or TRBV12-4 combines with J gene TRBJ2-1; possibly TRBD1 for D (6 bases). Trimming took off 3 bases at V and 5 bases at J, with 14 bases between the two ends. The CDR3 length is 15 residues. CDR3 region: CASSFEKGVNNEQFF. CDR3 sequence (DNA): TGTGCCAGCAGTTTCGAGAAGGGGGTAAACAATGAGCAGTTCTTC.

The chain is built from TRBV20-1 and TRBJ1-5; maybe TRBD1 (6 bases). Germline values: CDR1 DFQATT, CDR2 SNEGSKA (reference sequence). The CDR3 is 14 residues long. Trimming cost V 1 base and J 2 bases, with 9 bases left between them. This CDR3 reads CSARGGTRNQPQHF. The CDR3 DNA reads as TGCAGTGCTAGAGGGGGGACACGCAATCAGCCCCAGCATTTT.

This clonotype was observed a handful of times. V and J are TRBV6-2 or TRBV6-3 and TRBJ2-7; 8 bases match TRBD2. V was pared by 8 bases and J by 6 bases, with 12 bases of the junction left unmatched. Per the germline V gene, CDR1 is MNHEY and CDR2 is SVGEGT. This CDR3 comprises 14 residues. CDR3 loop: CASGPPGGASEQYF. As DNA, the CDR3 is TGTGCCAGCGGTCCTCCCGGGGGGGCCTCCGAGCAGTACTTC.

This clonotype was seen a few times. This rearrangement joins TRBV7-3 to TRBJ2-3; a possible D gene is TRBD1 (5 bases). The CDR3 length is 15 residues. V lost 5 bases and J 2 bases, leaving 14 bases between the germline ends. Germline V lookup: CDR1 SGHTA, CDR2 FQGTGA. In DNA form, the CDR3 reads TGTGCCAGCAGCCCCCACCAGGGTTTCACAGATACGCAGTATTTT. It codes for CASSPHQGFTDTQYF.

This chain uses TRBV5-1 with TRBJ2-3; 8 nucleotides line up with TRBD2. Germline CDR1 is SGHRS and CDR2 is YFSETQ. CDR3 size: 15 residues. V lost 6 bases to trimming and J lost 0 bases; unmatched junction nucleotides: 6. The DNA of the CDR3 is TGCGCCAGCACCCGGGGGGGACTAAGCACAGATACGCAGTATTTT. This sequence encodes CASTRGGLSTDTQYF.

The chain uses TRBV9 and TRBJ2-7; 9 bases align to TRBD1. There are 15 residues in the CDR3. Trimming removed 0 bases from V and 3 bases from J; junction bases left unmatched: 4. Germline-derived CDR1 and CDR2 are SGDLS and YYNGEE. CDR3 region: CASSVATGGNYEQYF. The CDR3 bases are TGTGCCAGCAGCGTAGCGACAGGGGGGAACTACGAGCAGTACTTC.

V usage is TRBV12-3 or TRBV12-4 and J usage is TRBJ2-7; tentatively, D is TRBD2 (6 bases). The germline V and J ends were trimmed by 2 bases and 2 bases, with 13 bases remaining between them. This CDR3 is built from 15 residues. This chain's CDR3 is CASSLYAGPAYEQYF. CDR3 in DNA: TGTGCCAGCAGTTTATATGCGGGGCCGGCCTACGAGCAGTACTTC.

This clonotype was counted between two and nine times. The chain is built from TRBV20-1 and TRBJ2-5; 13 bases match TRBD2. Germline CDR1 and CDR2: DFQATT and SNEGSKA (reference sequence). V trimming: 0 bases; J trimming: 13 bases; junction bases outside the gene matches: 5. This CDR3 region has 13 residues. The DNA for the CDR3 is TGCAGTGCTAGAGACGGACTAGCGGGGGTTCGGTACTTC. Its protein is CSARDGLAGVRYF.

This clonotype was counted at least ten times. The chain recombines TRBV6-5 with TRBJ2-5; 9 bases map to TRBD2. Trimming removed 7 bases from V and 9 bases from J; junction bases left unmatched: 9. The CDR3 runs to 13 residues. CDR1 and CDR2 from the germline V gene are MNHEY and SVGAGI. The CDR3 DNA follows: TGTGCCAGCATGACTAGCGGTTTTTGGGCCCAGTACTTC. Translating it yields CASMTSGFWAQYF.

This chain joins TRBV7-3 and TRBJ2-1; 8 bases fit TRBD2. With 6 bases clipped from V and 8 bases from J, the junction kept 9 bases outside the gene matches. The CDR3 covers 14 residues. Germline-derived CDR1 and CDR2 are SGHTA and FQGTGA. Here the CDR3 reads CASRRSGVKDEQFF. DNA for the CDR3: TGTGCCAGCAGACGTAGCGGGGTGAAGGATGAGCAGTTCTTC.

The V and J genes are TRBV7-9 and TRBJ1-1; 7 bases map to TRBD1. Germline V gene sequence: CDR1 SEHNR, CDR2 FQNEAQ (reference sequence). This CDR3 has 16 amino acids. V gave up 1 base and J gave up 3 bases; unmatched junction bases: 8. The CDR3: CASSLGMGQHDTEAFF. CDR3 DNA: TGTGCCAGCAGCTTAGGTATGGGACAGCATGACACTGAAGCTTTCTTT.

The chain carries TRBV20-1 and TRBJ2-2, with 8 bases lining up with TRBD2. Germline CDR1 DFQATT, CDR2 SNEGSKA (reference sequence). This CDR3 has 17 residues. Losses at the gene ends were 1 base for V and 2 bases for J; bases not matched to a gene: 9. The CDR3 sequence is CSARVPAGGLNTGELFF. The CDR3, as DNA: TGCAGTGCTAGAGTGCCCGCGGGGGGCCTTAACACCGGGGAGCTGTTTTTT.

Many counts were recorded for this clonotype. J is TRBJ2-1 and V is TRBV29-1, with 8 bases fitting TRBD1. J lost 9 bases, V lost 6 bases, and 10 bases had no gene match. The germline CDR1 and CDR2 sequences are SQVTM and ANQGSEA. The CDR3 sequence is 13 residues long. The CDR3 loop reads CSVSDRVGGEQFF. CDR3 DNA sequence: TGCAGCGTATCGGACAGGGTAGGCGGTGAGCAGTTCTTC.

The genes are TRBV5-1 and TRBJ2-3, with 10 bases identical to TRBD2. V was clipped by 3 bases and J by 5 bases; unmatched bases: 6. CDR3 length equals 15 residues. The germline gives CDR1 SGHRS, CDR2 YFSETQ. The DNA for the CDR3 is TGCGCCAGCAGCTCCGCCCTAGCGGGGGTAGATACGCAGTATTTT. The encoded protein is CASSSALAGVDTQYF.

The genes are TRBV18 and TRBJ2-3; D call uncertain. The CDR3 totals 14 residues. The V and J ends lost 6 bases and 1 base respectively, with 11 bases between them. Germline V gene data show CDR1 as KGHSH and CDR2 as LQKENI. In nucleotides, the CDR3 is TGTGCCAGCTCCACCGGGTGGGGCACAGATACGCAGTATTTT. Translation gives CASSTGWGTDTQYF.